This T cell receptor beta chain was recorded in a study of cytomegalovirus exposure and HLA in healthy donors. General study results and limits: Per published accounts, TCR beta sequences correctly predicted the HLA-A and HLA-B alleles of most subjects.

PCR involved 60 Vbeta and 13 Jbeta primers. The protocol was immunoSEQ multiplex PCR, while the TCRdb copy is restricted to in-frame clones and leaves out a portion. Among 55,000 to 70,000 clones listed, roughly 80% were seen once. Remarks on this clone: The antigen is undetermined.

The CDR3 is made up of 17 amino acids. V was cut by 5 bases and J by 2 bases, with 19 bases left in between. Germline-derived CDR1 and CDR2 are SGHTA and FQGTGA. The TCR comes from a woman in her thirties or forties in good health and CMV-seronegative. Source material: PBMCs. The V call is TRBV7-3, the J call TRBJ2-1; D is unresolved. CDR3 sequence (DNA): TGTGCCAGCAGCGGCTCCGATGGATATGCGGCCTACAATGAGCAGTTCTTC. Translated: CASSGSDGYAAYNEQFF.